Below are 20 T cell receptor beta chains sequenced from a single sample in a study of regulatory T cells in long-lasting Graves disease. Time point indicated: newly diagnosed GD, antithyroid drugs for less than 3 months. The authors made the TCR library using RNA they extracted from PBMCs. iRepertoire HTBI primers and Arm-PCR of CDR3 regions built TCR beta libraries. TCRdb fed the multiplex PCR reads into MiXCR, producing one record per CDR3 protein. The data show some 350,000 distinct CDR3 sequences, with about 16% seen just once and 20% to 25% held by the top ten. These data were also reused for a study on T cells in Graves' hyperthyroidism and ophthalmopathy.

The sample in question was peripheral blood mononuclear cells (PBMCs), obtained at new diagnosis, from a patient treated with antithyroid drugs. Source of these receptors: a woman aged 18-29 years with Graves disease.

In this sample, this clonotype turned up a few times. The CDR3 region is CSVKTSGRDGELFF. CDR3 nucleotides: TGCAGCGTGAAGACTAGCGGGAGAGACGGGGAGCTGTTTTTT. The chain has TRBV29-1 and TRBJ2-2, with TRBD2 matching 12 bases. The CDR3 spans 14 residues. Germline CDR1 reads SQVTM; CDR2 reads ANQGSEA. With V trimmed by 6 bases and J by 7 bases, 6 bases remained unmatched.

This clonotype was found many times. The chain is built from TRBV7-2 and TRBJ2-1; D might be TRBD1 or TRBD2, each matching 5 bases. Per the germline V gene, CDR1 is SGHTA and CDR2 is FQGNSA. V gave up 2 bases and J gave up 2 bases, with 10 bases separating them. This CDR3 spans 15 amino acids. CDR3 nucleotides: TGTGCCAGCAGCTTAACCGGGGCCGCCTACAATGAGCAGTTCTTC. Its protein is CASSLTGAAYNEQFF. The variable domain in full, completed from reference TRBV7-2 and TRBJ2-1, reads GAGVSQSPSNKVTEKGKDVELRCDPISGHTALYWYRQSLGQGLEFLIYFQGNSAPDKSGLPSDRFSAERTGGSVSTLTIQRTQQEDSAVYLCASSLTGAAYNEQFFGPGTRLTVL.

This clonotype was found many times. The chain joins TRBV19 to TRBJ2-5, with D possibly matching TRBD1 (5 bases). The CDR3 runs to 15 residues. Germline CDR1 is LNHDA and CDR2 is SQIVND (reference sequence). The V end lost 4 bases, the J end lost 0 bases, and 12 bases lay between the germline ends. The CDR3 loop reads CASSTGNWYQETQYF. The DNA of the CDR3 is TGTGCCAGTAGTACAGGGAATTGGTACCAAGAGACCCAGTACTTC.

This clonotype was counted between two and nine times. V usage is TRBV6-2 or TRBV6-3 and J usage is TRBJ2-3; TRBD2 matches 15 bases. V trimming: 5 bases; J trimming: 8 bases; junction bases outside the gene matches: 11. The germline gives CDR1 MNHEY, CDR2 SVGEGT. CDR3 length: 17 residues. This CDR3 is CASSESWTSGRGGTQYF. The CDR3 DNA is TGTGCCAGCAGTGAATCCTGGACTAGCGGGAGGGGGGGTACGCAGTATTTT.

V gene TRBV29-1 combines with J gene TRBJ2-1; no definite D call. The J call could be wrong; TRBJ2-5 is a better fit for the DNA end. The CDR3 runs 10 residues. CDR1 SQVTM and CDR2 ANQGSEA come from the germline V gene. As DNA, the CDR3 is TGCAGCGTTGCCATCGAGACCCAGTACTTC. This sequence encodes CSVAIETQYF.

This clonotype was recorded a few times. The CDR3 loop reads CASCLDTPYEQYF. The CDR3 DNA reads TGCGCCAGCTGTCTAGACACGCCCTACGAGCAGTACTTC. This chain joins TRBV5-1 and TRBJ2-7; D uncertain. V was shortened by 7 bases and J by 2 bases, with 13 bases between the two germline ends. Germline V gene sequence: CDR1 SGHRS, CDR2 YFSETQ. CDR3 size: 13 residues.

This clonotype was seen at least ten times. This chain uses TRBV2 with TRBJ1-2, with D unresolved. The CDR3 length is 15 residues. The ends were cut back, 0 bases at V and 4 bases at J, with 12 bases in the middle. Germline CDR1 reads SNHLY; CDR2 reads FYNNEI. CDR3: CASSEAEGGGYGYTF. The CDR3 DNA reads TGTGCCAGCAGTGAAGCGGAGGGAGGTGGCTATGGCTACACCTTC. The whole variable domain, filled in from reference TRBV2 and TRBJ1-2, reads EPEVTQTPSHQVTQMGQEVILRCVPISNHLYFYWYRQILGQKVEFLVSFYNNEISEKSEIFDDQFSVERPDGSNFTLKIRSTKLEDSAMYFCASSEAEGGGYGYTFGSGTRLTVV.

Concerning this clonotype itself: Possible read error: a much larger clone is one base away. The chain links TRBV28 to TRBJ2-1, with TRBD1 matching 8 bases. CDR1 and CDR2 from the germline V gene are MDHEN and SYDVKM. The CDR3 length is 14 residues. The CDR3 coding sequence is TGTGCCAGCAGTCAAACTTCCAGGGGGCGTGAGCAGCTCTTC. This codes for CASSQTSRGREQLF. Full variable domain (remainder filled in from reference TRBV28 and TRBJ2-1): DVKVTQSSRYLVKRTGEKVFLECVQDMDHENMFWYRQDPGLGLRLIYFSYDVKMKEKGDIPEGYSVSREKKERFSLILESASTNQTSMYLCASSQTSRGREQLFGPGTRLTVL.

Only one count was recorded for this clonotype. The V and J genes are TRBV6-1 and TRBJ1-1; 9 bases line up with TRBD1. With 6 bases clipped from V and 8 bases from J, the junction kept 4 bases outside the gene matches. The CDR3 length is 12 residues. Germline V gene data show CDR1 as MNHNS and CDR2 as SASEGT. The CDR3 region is CASRPGQGEAFF. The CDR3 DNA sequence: TGTGCCAGCAGGCCCGGACAGGGGGAAGCTTTCTTT.

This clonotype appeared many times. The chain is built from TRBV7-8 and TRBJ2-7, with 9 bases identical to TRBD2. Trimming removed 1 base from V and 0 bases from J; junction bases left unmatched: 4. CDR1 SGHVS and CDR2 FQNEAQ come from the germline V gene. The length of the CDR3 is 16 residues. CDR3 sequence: CASSLEVAGDSYEQYF. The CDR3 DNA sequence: TGTGCCAGCAGCTTAGAGGTAGCGGGGGACTCCTACGAGCAGTACTTC.

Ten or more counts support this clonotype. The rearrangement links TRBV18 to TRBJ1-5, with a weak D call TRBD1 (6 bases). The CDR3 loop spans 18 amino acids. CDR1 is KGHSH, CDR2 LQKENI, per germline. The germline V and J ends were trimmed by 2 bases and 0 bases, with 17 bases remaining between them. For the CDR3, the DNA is TGTGCCAGCTCACCAAGGCTCCCAGGGGAAAATAGCAATCAGCCCCAGCATTTT. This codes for CASSPRLPGENSNQPQHF.

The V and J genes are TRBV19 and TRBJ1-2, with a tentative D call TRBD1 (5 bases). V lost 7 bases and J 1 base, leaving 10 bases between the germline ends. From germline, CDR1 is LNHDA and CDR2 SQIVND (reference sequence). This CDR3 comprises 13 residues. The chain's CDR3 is CASTDRLNYGYTF. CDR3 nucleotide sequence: TGTGCCAGTACTGACAGACTTAACTATGGCTACACCTTC.

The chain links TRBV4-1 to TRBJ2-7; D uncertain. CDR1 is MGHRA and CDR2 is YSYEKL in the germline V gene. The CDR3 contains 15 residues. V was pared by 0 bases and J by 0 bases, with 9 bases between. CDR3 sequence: CASSQDEYSSYEQYF. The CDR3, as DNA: TGCGCCAGCAGCCAAGATGAATACAGCTCCTACGAGCAGTACTTC.

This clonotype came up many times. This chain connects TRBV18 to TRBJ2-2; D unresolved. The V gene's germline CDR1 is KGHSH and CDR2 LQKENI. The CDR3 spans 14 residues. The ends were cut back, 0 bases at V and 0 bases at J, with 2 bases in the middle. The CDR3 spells CASSPPSNTGELFF. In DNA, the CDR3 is TGTGCCAGCTCACCACCGTCGAACACCGGGGAGCTGTTTTTT. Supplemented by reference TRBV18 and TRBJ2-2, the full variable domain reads NAGVMQNPRHLVRRRGQEARLRCSPMKGHSHVYWYRQLPEEGLKFMVYLQKENIIDESGMPKERFSAEFPKEGPSILRIQQVVRGDSAAYFCASSPPSNTGELFFGEGSRLTVL.

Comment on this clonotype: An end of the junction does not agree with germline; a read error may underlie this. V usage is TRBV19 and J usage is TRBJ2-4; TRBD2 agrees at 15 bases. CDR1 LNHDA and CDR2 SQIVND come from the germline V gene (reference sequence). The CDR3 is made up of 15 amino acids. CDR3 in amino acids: CASSIGLAGGRRVVF. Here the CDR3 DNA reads TGTGCCAGTAGTATCGGACTAGCGGGGGGGCGGAGAGTGGTCTTC.

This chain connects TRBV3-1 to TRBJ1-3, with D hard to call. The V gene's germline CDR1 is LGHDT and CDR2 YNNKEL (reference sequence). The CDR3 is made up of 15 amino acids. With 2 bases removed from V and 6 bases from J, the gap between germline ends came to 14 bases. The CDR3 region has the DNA TGTGCCAGCAGCCAATCGGGCGCCCTGGAAAACACCATATATTTT. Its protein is CASSQSGALENTIYF. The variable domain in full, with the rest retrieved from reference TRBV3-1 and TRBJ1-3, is DTAVSQTPKYLVTQMGNDKSIKCEQNLGHDTMYWYKQDSKKFLKIMFSYNNKELIINETVPNRFSPKSPDKAHLNLHINSLELGDSAVYFCASSQSGALENTIYFGEGSWLTVV.

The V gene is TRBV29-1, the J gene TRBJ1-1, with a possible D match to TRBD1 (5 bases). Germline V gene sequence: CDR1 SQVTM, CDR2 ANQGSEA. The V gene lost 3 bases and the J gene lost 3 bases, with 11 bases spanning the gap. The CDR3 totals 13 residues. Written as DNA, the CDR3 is TGCAGCGTTGAGGGGGAAGCGGACACTGAAGCTTTCTTT. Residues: CSVEGEADTEAFF.

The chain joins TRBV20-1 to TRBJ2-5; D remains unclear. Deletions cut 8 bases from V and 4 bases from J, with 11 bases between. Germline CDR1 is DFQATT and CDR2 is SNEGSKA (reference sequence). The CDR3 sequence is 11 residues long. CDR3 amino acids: CSLSPRETQYF. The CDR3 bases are TGCAGTCTGAGTCCCCGAGAGACCCAGTACTTC.

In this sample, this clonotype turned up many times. The CDR3 nucleotides are TGTGCCAGCAGCCAGGGGGATAGTTCCTACAATGAGCAGTTCTTC. Translation gives CASSQGDSSYNEQFF. The chain recombines TRBV14 with TRBJ2-1; either TRBD1 or TRBD2 may fit D (5 bases each). Looked up from germline, CDR1 is SGHDN and CDR2 is FVKESK. The V end was cut by 3 bases, the J end by 1 base, with 10 bases between. This CDR3 contains 15 residues.

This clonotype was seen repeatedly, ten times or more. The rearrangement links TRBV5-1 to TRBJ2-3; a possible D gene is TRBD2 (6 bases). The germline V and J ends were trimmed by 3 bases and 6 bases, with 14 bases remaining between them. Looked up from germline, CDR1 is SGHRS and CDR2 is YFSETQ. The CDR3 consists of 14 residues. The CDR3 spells CASSSTGSSDTQYF. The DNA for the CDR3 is TGCGCCAGCAGCTCCACCGGGAGTTCCGATACGCAGTATTTT. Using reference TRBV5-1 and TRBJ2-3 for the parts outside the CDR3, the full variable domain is KAGVTQTPRYLIKTRGQQVTLSCSPISGHRSVSWYQQTPGQGLQFLFEYFSETQRNKGNFPGRFSGRQFSNSRSEMNVSTLELGDSALYLCASSSTGSSDTQYFGPGTRLTVL.